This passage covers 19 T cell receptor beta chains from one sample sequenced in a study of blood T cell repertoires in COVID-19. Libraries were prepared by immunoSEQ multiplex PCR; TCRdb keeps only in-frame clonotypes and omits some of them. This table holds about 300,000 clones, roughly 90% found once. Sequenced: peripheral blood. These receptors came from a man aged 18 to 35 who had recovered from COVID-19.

CDR3 loop: CASSLEGTANTGELFF. The CDR3, as DNA: TGCGCCAGCAGCTTGGAAGGGACAGCGAACACCGGGGAGCTGTTTTTT. The chain carries TRBV5-1 and TRBJ2-2; 7 nucleotides line up with TRBD1. The germline V gene encodes CDR1 SGHRS and CDR2 YFSETQ. V was pared by 0 bases and J by 0 bases, with 2 bases of the junction left unmatched. This CDR3 is 16 amino acids long.

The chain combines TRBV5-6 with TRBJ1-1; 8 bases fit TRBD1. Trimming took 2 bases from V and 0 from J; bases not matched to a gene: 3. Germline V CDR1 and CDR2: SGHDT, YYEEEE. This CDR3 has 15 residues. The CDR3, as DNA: TGTGCCAGCAGCTTAAGGACAGGGATGAACACTGAAGCTTTCTTT. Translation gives CASSLRTGMNTEAFF.

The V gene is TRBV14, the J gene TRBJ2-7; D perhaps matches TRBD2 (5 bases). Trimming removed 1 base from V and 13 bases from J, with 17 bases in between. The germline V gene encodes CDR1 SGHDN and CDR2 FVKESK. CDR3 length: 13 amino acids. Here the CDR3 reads CASSQVPGRETYF. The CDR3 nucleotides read TGTGCCAGCAGCCAAGTCCCCGGTCGGGAAACCTACTTC. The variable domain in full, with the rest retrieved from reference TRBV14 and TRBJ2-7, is EAGVTQFPSHSVIEKGQTVTLRCDPISGHDNLYWYRRVMGKEIKFLLHFVKESKQDESGMPNNRFLAERTGGTYSTLKVQPAELEDSGVYFCASSQVPGRETYFGPGTRLTVT.

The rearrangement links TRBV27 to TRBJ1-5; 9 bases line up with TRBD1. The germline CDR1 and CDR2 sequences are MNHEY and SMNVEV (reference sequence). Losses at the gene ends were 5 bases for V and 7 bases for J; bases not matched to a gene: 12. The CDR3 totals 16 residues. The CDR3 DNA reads TGTGCCAGCAGTATCAGCGGGACAGGGAATGAACAGCCCCAGCATTTT. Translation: CASSISGTGNEQPQHF.

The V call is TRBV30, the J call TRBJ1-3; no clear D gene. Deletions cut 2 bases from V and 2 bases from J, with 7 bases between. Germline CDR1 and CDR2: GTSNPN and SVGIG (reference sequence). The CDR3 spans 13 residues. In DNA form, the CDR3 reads TGTGCCTGGAGTACCCAGACTGGAAACACCATATATTTT. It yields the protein CAWSTQTGNTIYF.

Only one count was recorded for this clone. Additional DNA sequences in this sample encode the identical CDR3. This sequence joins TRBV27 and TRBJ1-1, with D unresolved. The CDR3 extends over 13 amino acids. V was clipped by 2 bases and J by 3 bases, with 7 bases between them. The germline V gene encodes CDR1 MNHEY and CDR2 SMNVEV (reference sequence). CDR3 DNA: TGTGCCAGCAGTTTAGCAGGTTACACTGAAGCTTTCTTT. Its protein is CASSLAGYTEAFF.

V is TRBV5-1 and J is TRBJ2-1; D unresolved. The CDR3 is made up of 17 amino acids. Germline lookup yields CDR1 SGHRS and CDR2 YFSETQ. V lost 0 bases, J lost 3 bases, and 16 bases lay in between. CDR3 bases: TGCGCCAGCAGCTTGGCTAGAGGCCCGACCCTCTACAATGAGCAGTTCTTC. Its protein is CASSLARGPTLYNEQFF.

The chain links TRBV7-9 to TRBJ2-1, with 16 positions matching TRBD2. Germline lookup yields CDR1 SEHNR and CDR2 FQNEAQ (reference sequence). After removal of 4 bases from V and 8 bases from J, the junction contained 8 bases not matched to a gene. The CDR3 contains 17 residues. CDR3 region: CASSSTSGTSGRDEQFF. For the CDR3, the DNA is TGTGCCAGCAGCTCGACCTCCGGGACTAGCGGGAGGGATGAGCAGTTCTTC.

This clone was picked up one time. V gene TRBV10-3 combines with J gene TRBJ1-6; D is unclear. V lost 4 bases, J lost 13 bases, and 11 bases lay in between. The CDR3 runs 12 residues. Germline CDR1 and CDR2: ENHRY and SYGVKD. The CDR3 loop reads CAISALGWPLHF. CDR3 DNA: TGTGCCATCAGTGCCCTAGGTTGGCCCCTCCACTTT.

CDR3 loop: CSVARVGELFF. The CDR3, as DNA: TGCAGCGTTGCCAGGGTCGGGGAGCTGTTTTTT. This chain links TRBV29-1 with TRBJ2-2, with TRBD1 as a possible D gene (5 bases). The CDR3 is 11 residues long. The V gene's germline CDR1 is SQVTM and CDR2 ANQGSEA. Trimming left V 4 bases short and J 7 bases short, with 7 bases between.

The CDR3 here is CASSGTGIWEQYF. CDR3 coding DNA: TGTGCCAGCAGTGGGACAGGGATATGGGAGCAGTACTTC. This chain links TRBV2 with TRBJ2-7; 8 nucleotides match TRBD1. Germline CDR1 and CDR2: SNHLY and FYNNEI. Germline trimming cut 4 bases from V and 7 bases from J; bases unmatched to any gene: 6. The CDR3 is 13 amino acids.

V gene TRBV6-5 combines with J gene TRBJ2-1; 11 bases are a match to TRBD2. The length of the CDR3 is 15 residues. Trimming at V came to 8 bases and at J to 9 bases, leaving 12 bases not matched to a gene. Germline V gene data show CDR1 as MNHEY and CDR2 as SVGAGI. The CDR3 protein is CASRSSTSGIFEQFF. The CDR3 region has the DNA TGTGCCAGCCGGTCCTCGACTAGCGGGATTTTTGAGCAGTTCTTC.

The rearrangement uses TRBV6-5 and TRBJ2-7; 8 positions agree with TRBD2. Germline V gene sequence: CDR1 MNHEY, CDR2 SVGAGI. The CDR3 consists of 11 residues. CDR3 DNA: TGTGCTCGGGGGGGGCTTGATGAGCAGTACTTC. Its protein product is CARGGLDEQYF.

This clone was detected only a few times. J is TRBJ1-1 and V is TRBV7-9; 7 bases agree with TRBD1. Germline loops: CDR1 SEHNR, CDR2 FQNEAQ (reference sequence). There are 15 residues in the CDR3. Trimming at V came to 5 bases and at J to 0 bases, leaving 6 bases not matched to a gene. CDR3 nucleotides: TGTGCCAGCAGCCTTTCGACAGGGATGAACACTGAAGCTTTCTTT. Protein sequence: CASSLSTGMNTEAFF.

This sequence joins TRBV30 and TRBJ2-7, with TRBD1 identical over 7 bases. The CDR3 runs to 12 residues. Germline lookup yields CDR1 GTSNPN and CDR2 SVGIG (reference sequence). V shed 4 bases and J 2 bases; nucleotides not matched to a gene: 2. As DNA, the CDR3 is TGTGCCTGGAAGGGGGCGGCCTACGAGCAGTACTTC. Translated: CAWKGAAYEQYF. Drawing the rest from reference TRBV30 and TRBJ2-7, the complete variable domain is SQTIHQWPATLVQPVGSPLSLECTVEGTSNPNLYWYRQAAGRGLQLLFYSVGIGQISSEVPQNLSASRPQDRQFILSSKKLLLSDSGFYLCAWKGAAYEQYFGPGTRLTVT.

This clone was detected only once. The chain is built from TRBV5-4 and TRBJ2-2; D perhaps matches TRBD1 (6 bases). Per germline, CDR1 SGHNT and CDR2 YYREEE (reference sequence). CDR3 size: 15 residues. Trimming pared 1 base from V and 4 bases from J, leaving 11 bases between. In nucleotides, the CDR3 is TGTGCCAGCAGCTTGAGGCAGGGGACCACCGGGGAGCTGTTTTTT. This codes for CASSLRQGTTGELFF. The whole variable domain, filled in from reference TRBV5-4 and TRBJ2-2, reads ETGVTQSPTHLIKTRGQQVTLRCSSQSGHNTVSWYQQALGQGPQFIFQYYREEENGRGNFPPRFSGLQFPNYSSELNVNALELDDSALYLCASSLRQGTTGELFFGEGSRLTVL.

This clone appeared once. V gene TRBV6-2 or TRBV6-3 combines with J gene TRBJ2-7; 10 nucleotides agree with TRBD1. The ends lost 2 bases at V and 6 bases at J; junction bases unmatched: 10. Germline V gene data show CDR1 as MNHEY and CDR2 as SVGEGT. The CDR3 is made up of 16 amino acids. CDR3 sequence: CASSYPDRGRSSEQYF. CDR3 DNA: TGTGCCAGCAGTTACCCAGACAGGGGGCGATCGTCCGAGCAGTACTTC.

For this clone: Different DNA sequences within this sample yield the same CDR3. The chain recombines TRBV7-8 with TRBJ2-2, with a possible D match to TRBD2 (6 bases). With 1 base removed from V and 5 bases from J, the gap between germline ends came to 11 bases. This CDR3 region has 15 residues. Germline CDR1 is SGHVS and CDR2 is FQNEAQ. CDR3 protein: CASSLVGGGTGELFF. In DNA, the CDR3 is TGTGCCAGCAGCTTAGTAGGAGGAGGGACCGGGGAGCTGTTTTTT.

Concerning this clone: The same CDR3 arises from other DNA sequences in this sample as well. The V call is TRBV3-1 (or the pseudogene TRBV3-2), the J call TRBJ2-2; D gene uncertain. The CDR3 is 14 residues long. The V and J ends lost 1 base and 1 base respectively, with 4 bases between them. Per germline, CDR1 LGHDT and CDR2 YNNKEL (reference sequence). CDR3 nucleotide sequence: TGTGCCAGCAGCCAAGGTCAGAACACCGGGGAGCTGTTTTTT. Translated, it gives CASSQGQNTGELFF.